The present TCR beta chain was sequenced within a study of blood T cell repertoires in COVID-19. Study overall: Collection of acute and convalescent COVID-19 samples took place in the United States, Italy and Spain. T cells, B-cell-depleted T cells, or PBMCs supplied cDNA or gDNA.

Per the original data handling: Amplified reference gene primers provided the basis for estimating nucleated cell counts. Repertoires were generated with immunoSEQ multiplex PCR, while TCRdb's copy carries only in-frame clones and drops some. The DNA gave D and trimming, while V, J and clone size come from that table. The table records nearly 25,000 clones, 81% of them present only once. J was trimmed by 2 bases and V by 0 bases; bases with no gene match: 3. CDR1 and CDR2 from the germline V gene are SGHNT and YYREEE (reference sequence). The CDR3 is made up of 16 amino acids. The V and J genes are TRBV5-4 and TRBJ2-1; 9 nucleotides line up with TRBD2. This sequence was found in a man between 65 and 85 years old with acute or convalescent COVID-19. Sequencing was performed on peripheral blood. In DNA, the CDR3 is TGTGCCAGCAGCTTGGAAGGCGGGAGGGCCTACAATGAGCAGTTCTTC. As protein: CASSLEGGRAYNEQFF. Combining the CDR3 with reference TRBV5-4 and TRBJ2-1 gives the whole variable domain ETGVTQSPTHLIKTRGQQVTLRCSSQSGHNTVSWYQQALGQGPQFIFQYYREEENGRGNFPPRFSGLQFPNYSSELNVNALELDDSALYLCASSLEGGRAYNEQFFGPGTRLTVL.